These T cell receptor beta chains were read from a single sample in a study of T cells in Graves' hyperthyroidism and ophthalmopathy. TCRdb reprocessed the multiplex PCR reads via MiXCR and lists one record per CDR3 protein. This sample yields around 490,000 distinct CDR3 sequences, of which just under 20% are seen a single time; 45% to 50% belongs to the top ten. The sequenced material came from blood. The receptors stem from a man aged 40-55 years with Graves' ophthalmopathy. The CDR3 runs from the conserved cysteine through the conserved F or W. Fields, in order: V gene, J gene, D gene, clone size, CDR3 length, CDR3 DNA, CDR3 protein. The D gene is left open where the match is weak. Clone size is not always given. Where it is, it says once, few, many or a class for expanded clones.

TRBV5-1,TRBJ1-6,TRBD1,.,15,TGCGCCAGCAGCTTACAGGGGGCAGAGAGTTCACCCCTCCACTTT,CASSLQGAESSPLHF
TRBV18,TRBJ1-2,.,many,13,TGTGCCAGCTCACCTTACGACGTTAGTGGCTACACCTTC,CASSPYDVSGYTF
TRBV2,TRBJ2-7,TRBD1,many,15,TGTGCCAGCAGTGACCTCGGACAGGGGATCTACGAGCAGTACTTC,CASSDLGQGIYEQYF
TRBV7-2,TRBJ1-1,.,.,14,TGTGCCAGCAGCTTAACGGTGTGGACCCCTGAAGCTTTCTTT,CASSLTVWTPEAFF
TRBV20-1,TRBJ2-1,TRBD1,few,15,TGCAGTGCTAGAGATCAGGGGGCAATAGTCAATGAGCAGTTCTTC,CSARDQGAIVNEQFF
TRBV27,TRBJ2-2,.,few,14,TGTGCCAGCAGGATAGCCCTGAACACCGGGGAGCTGTTTTTT,CASRIALNTGELFF
TRBV2,TRBJ2-2,TRBD2,many,15,TGTGCCAGCAGGGGGACGGGAGGGAACACCGGGGAGCTGTTTTTT,CASRGTGGNTGELFF
TRBV11-3,TRBJ2-1,.,many,15,TGTGCCAGCAGCCAGGGGACCCGGAACGACAATGAGCAGTTCTTC,CASSQGTRNDNEQFF
TRBV9,TRBJ2-7,TRBD2,few,15,TGTGCCAGCAGCGTAGACGGAGCGGGGTATTACGAGCAGTACTTC,CASSVDGAGYYEQYF
TRBV2,TRBJ1-6,.,.,15,TGTGCCAGCAGTGGAGGGAGCTCCTATAATTCACCCCTCCACTTT,CASSGGSSYNSPLHF
TRBV7-2,TRBJ1-2,.,many,12,TGTGCCATCACCAACCTAGAGGGCGGCTACACCTTC,CAITNLEGGYTF
TRBV30,TRBJ2-7,.,.,13,TGTGCCTGGAAAACAGGAGACCCCTACGAGCAGTACTTC,CAWKTGDPYEQYF
TRBV7-2,TRBJ1-3,TRBD1,many,15,TGTGCCAGCAGCCCGACAGGGGCGTCTGGAAACACCATATATTTT,CASSPTGASGNTIYF
TRBV6-1,TRBJ2-7,TRBD2,few,14,TGTGCCAGCACCCCCCACGGGGGGGCAAACGAGCAGTACTTC,CASTPHGGANEQYF